The 18 T cell receptor beta chains below all came from one sample that was sequenced in a study of shared clonotypes between healthy human individuals. Produced via immunoSEQ multiplex PCR; TCRdb's table is partial and in-frame only. The sample has fewer than 650,000 clones; around 78% are singletons. Sequencing input: PBMCs. The receptors here all came from a woman in her thirties or forties in good health. Some clones in this sample may be carry-over from other donors' samples.

The chain employs TRBV10-1 and TRBJ1-2; 11 nucleotides line up with TRBD1. The trim removed 5 bases at V and 2 bases at J, leaving 4 bases unmatched. This CDR3 region has 15 residues. CDR1 and CDR2 (germline): WNHNN, SYGVQD (reference sequence). CDR3 amino acids: CASSPWDRGNYGYTF. The CDR3 DNA reads TGCGCCAGCAGTCCTTGGGACAGGGGGAACTATGGCTACACCTTC.

V and J are TRBV7-2 and TRBJ2-2; no reliable D call. V lost 1 base, J lost 5 bases, and 11 bases lay in between. The germline gives CDR1 SGHTA, CDR2 FQGNSA. The CDR3 loop spans 15 amino acids. The CDR3 protein is CASSLVVLPTGELFF. Here the CDR3 DNA reads TGTGCCAGCAGCTTAGTAGTACTACCGACCGGGGAGCTGTTTTTT.

The chain links TRBV9 to TRBJ2-2; tentatively, D is TRBD1 (5 bases). Trimming stripped 1 base from V and 5 bases from J, with 12 bases between. Germline lookup yields CDR1 SGDLS and CDR2 YYNGEE. This CDR3 is built from 15 residues. DNA of the CDR3: TGTGCCAGCAGCGTATTTACAGGAATGACCGGGGAGCTGTTTTTT. Translated, it gives CASSVFTGMTGELFF.

The rearrangement links TRBV6-6 to TRBJ2-7; 12 nucleotides match TRBD2. The CDR3 totals 14 residues. V trimming: 10 bases; J trimming: 1 base; junction bases outside the gene matches: 5. CDR1 is MNHNY and CDR2 is SVGAGI in the germline V gene (reference sequence). The CDR3 reads CATGLAGPSYEQYF. For the CDR3, the DNA is TGTGCCACCGGACTAGCGGGGCCATCCTACGAGCAGTACTTC.

As concerns this clone: A much larger clone differs by one base, so this may be a read error. Other nucleotide sequences in the sample specify the same CDR3. J is TRBJ2-2 and V is TRBV19; D gene unclear. Deletions cut 3 bases from V and 3 bases from J, with 5 bases between. The germline V gene has CDR1 LNHDA and CDR2 SQIVND (reference sequence). The CDR3 contains 13 residues. This CDR3 is CASSIEYTGELFF. DNA of the CDR3: TGTGCCAGTAGTATCGAGTACACCGGGGAGCTGTTTTTT.

This rearrangement joins TRBV18 to TRBJ2-5; D gene uncertain. The J call may be wrong; the DNA end is better matched by TRBJ2-7. The CDR3 is made up of 12 amino acids. Germline V lookup: CDR1 KGHSH, CDR2 LQKENI. CDR3 loop: CASSLDGYEQYF. The CDR3 DNA sequence: TGTGCCAGCTCATTGGATGGCTACGAGCAGTACTTC.

For this clone: Distinct nucleotide sequences in the sample also encode this CDR3. The V and J genes are TRBV19 and TRBJ2-7; no firm D call. V shed 0 bases and J shed 1 base, with 4 bases lying between them. The V gene's germline CDR1 is LNHDA and CDR2 SQIVND (reference sequence). CDR3 length: 13 residues. The CDR3 coding sequence is TGTGCCAGTAGTATAGATCCATCCTACGAGCAGTACTTC. Its protein product is CASSIDPSYEQYF. Full variable domain (rest looked up from reference TRBV19 and TRBJ2-7): DGGITQSPKYLFRKEGQNVTLSCEQNLNHDAMYWYRQDPGQGLRLIYYSQIVNDFQKGDIAEGYSVSREKKESFPLTVTSAQKNPTAFYLCASSIDPSYEQYFGPGTRLTVT.

As concerns this clone: The same CDR3 also results from other DNA sequences found in this sample. V usage is TRBV27 and J usage is TRBJ1-2; perhaps TRBD1 as D (5 bases). V lost 3 bases and J lost 3, with 8 bases in between. Germline V gene sequence: CDR1 MNHEY, CDR2 SMNVEV (reference sequence). The CDR3 extends over 13 amino acids. CDR3 residues: CASSFGTDYGYTF. CDR3 sequence (DNA): TGTGCCAGCAGTTTTGGGACTGACTATGGCTACACCTTC.

V and J are TRBV9 and TRBJ1-4; 7 nucleotides align to TRBD1. CDR3 length: 15 amino acids. CDR1 SGDLS and CDR2 YYNGEE come from the germline V gene. With V trimmed by 3 bases and J by 6 bases, 8 bases remained unmatched. CDR3: CASSAGQDGYEKLFF. The CDR3, as DNA: TGTGCCAGCAGCGCAGGACAGGATGGGTATGAAAAACTGTTTTTT.

The genes are TRBV4-1 and TRBJ1-3; D ambiguous. Germline V gene lookup returns CDR1 MGHRA and CDR2 YSYEKL. The CDR3 totals 15 residues. Trimming removed 3 bases at V and 0 bases at J, with 9 bases between. The CDR3 nucleotides are TGCGCCAGCAGCCATGACTTAATCTCTGGAAACACCATATATTTT. This gives the protein CASSHDLISGNTIYF.

About this clone itself: A read error may be the cause here, since a much bigger clone is one base away. V usage is TRBV30 and J usage is TRBJ1-5; D call uncertain. CDR3 length equals 13 residues. The germline V gene encodes CDR1 GTSNPN and CDR2 SVGIG (reference sequence). Trimming left V 0 bases short and J 2 bases short, with 5 bases between. CDR3 sequence: CAWSVGRNQPQHF. The CDR3 DNA reads TGTGCCTGGAGTGTAGGGCGCAATCAGCCCCAGCATTTT. Full variable domain (missing parts from reference TRBV30 and TRBJ1-5): SQTIHQWPATLVQPVGSPLSLECTVEGTSNPNLYWYRQAAGRGLQLLFYSVGIGQISSEVPQNLSASRPQDRQFILSSKKLLLSDSGFYLCAWSVGRNQPQHFGDGTRLSIL.

The rearrangement joins TRBV29-1 to TRBJ1-2; D gene ambiguous. This CDR3 contains 11 residues. Between the trimmed V and J ends, which lost 4 bases and 1 base, there was a span of 4 bases. CDR1 SQVTM and CDR2 ANQGSEA come from the germline V gene. The CDR3 here is CSVGFNYGYTF. The CDR3 DNA follows: TGCAGCGTTGGGTTTAACTATGGCTACACCTTC. The variable domain in full, with the rest retrieved from reference TRBV29-1 and TRBJ1-2, is SAVISQKPSRDICQRGTSLTIQCQVDSQVTMMFWYRQQPGQSLTLIATANQGSEATYESGFVIDKFPISRPNLTFSTLTVSNMSPEDSSIYLCSVGFNYGYTFGSGTRLTVV.

V is TRBV6-6 and J is TRBJ1-6; 7 nucleotides match TRBD1. Unmatched junction bases numbered 9, after V lost 6 bases and J lost 7 bases. The CDR3 runs to 15 residues. Germline assignment: CDR1 MNHNY and CDR2 SVGAGI (reference sequence). In nucleotides, the CDR3 is TGTGCCAGCAGACCGCCGACAGGGCCAAATTCACCCCTCCACTTT. Translation: CASRPPTGPNSPLHF.

Regarding this clone: The junction departs from the called germline gene at one end, perhaps through a read error. Other DNA variants within this sample encode the same CDR3. The J gene is TRBJ1-1, the V gene TRBV19; D might be TRBD1 (5 bases). There are 16 residues in the CDR3. Per germline, CDR1 LNHDA and CDR2 SQIVND (reference sequence). CDR3 in amino acids: CASSMGMSSWGTEAFF. In nucleotides, the CDR3 is TGCGCCAGTAGTATGGGGATGTCCAGTTGGGGGACTGAAGCTTTCTTT.

The table lists this clone with a few counts. This chain links TRBV9 with TRBJ1-1; D remains unclear. The CDR3 is made up of 14 amino acids. V lost 3 bases and J lost 3, with 12 bases in between. The germline V gene has CDR1 SGDLS and CDR2 YYNGEE. CDR3 region: CASSEMGGDTEAFF. CDR3 nucleotides: TGTGCCAGCAGCGAGATGGGTGGGGACACTGAAGCTTTCTTT.

The chain joins TRBV7-3 to TRBJ2-3; 10 bases agree with TRBD2. CDR3 length: 16 amino acids. With 4 bases clipped from V and 6 bases from J, the junction kept 10 bases outside the gene matches. Germline loops: CDR1 SGHTA, CDR2 FQGTGA. The CDR3 loop is CASSSGLAGGWDTQYF. In DNA form, the CDR3 reads TGTGCCAGCAGCTCGGGCTTAGCGGGAGGTTGGGATACGCAGTATTTT.

CDR3 nucleotides: TGTGCCAGCAGTCCCCAGGGCGGGAAAGGACCTAACGAGCAGTACTTC. Translation: CASSPQGGKGPNEQYF. J is TRBJ2-7 and V is TRBV28; perhaps TRBD2 as D (6 bases). Germline values: CDR1 MDHEN, CDR2 SYDVKM. The CDR3 covers 16 residues. V lost 5 bases and J lost 5, with 22 bases in between.

For this clone: Other nucleotide sequences in the sample specify the same CDR3. The chain uses TRBV4-2 and TRBJ2-3; 7 bases align to TRBD2. CDR1 and CDR2 from the germline V gene are LGHNA and YNFKEQ. The CDR3 contains 14 residues. J lost 4 bases, V lost 1 base, and 2 bases had no gene match. CDR3: CASSQGTSADTQYF. The DNA for the CDR3 is TGTGCCAGCAGCCAAGGCACTAGCGCAGATACGCAGTATTTT.